The entry below describes one T cell receptor (beta chain). Method: immunoSEQ multiplex PCR; TCRdb's copy keeps in-frame clones and lacks some. The data hold some 60,000 clones, with roughly nine tenths observed a single time. V lost 5 bases, J lost 4 bases, and 9 bases stayed unmatched. Germline CDR1 reads SGHTA; CDR2 reads FQGNSA. The CDR3 loop spans 15 amino acids. The data were obtained in a study of T cell changes during pregnancy in multiple sclerosis. V usage is TRBV7-2 and J usage is TRBJ2-3, with 7 bases identical to TRBD1. The sample consisted of CD4+ T cells from peripheral blood mononuclear cells, taken in the first trimester of pregnancy. This TCR was sampled from a female donor with multiple sclerosis, enrolled in a pregnancy study. The CDR3 sequence: CASSLGPDRADTQYF. DNA for the CDR3: TGTGCCAGCAGCCTAGGGCCAGACAGGGCAGATACGCAGTATTTT.